This TCR beta chain was found in a study of Graves' ophthalmopathy and Graves' hyperthyroidism. Notes on the study in general: Researchers report that a 13-signature model separated ophthalmopathy from stable hyperthyroidism, posting less than 90% sensitivity and about 78% specificity.

Researchers took RNA transcripts and amplified TCR beta CDR3 regions from them. In the first round, RT-PCR was carried out with HTBI primers, and a multiplex PCR formed the second round. TCRdb itself ran the multiplex PCR reads through MiXCR, one entry per CDR3 protein. The sample yields a few hundred thousand distinct CDR3 sequences, 15% seen once. This clonotype was detected ten times or more. Its antigen is unknown. V lost 5 bases and J 4 bases, leaving 15 bases between the germline ends. Germline V gene lookup returns CDR1 MNHEY and CDR2 SMNVEV (reference sequence). The CDR3 sequence is 16 residues long.

The sequence came from a woman in her late teens or twenties with stable Graves' hyperthyroidism. The chain carries TRBV27 and TRBJ1-6; D gene ambiguous. Sequenced: peripheral blood. The CDR3 bases are TGTGCCAGCAGTCCCCTCCCCCAGGCATATAATTCACCCCTCCACTTT. This sequence encodes CASSPLPQAYNSPLHF.